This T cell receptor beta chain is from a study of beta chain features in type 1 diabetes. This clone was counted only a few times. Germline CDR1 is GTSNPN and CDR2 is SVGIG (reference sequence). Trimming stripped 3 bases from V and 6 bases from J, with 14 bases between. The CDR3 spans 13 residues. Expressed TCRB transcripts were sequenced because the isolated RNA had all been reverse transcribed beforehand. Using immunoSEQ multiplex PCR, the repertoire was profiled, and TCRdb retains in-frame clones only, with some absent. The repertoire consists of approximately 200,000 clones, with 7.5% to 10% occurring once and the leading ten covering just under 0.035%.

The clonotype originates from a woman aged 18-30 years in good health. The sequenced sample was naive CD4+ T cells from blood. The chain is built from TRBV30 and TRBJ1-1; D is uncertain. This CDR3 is CAWSPNSKAEAFF. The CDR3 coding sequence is TGTGCCTGGAGCCCAAACAGCAAGGCTGAAGCTTTCTTT.